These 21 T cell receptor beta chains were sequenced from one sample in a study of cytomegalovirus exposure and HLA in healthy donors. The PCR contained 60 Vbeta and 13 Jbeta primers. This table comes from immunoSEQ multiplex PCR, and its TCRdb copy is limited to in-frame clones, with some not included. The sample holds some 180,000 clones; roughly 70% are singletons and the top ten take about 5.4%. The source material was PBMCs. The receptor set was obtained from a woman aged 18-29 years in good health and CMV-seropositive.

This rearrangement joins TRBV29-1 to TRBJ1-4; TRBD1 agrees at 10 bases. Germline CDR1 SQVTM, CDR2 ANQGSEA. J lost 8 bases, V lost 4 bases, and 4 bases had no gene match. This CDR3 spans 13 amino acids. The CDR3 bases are TGCAGCGTTGCCGGGACAGGGGACGAAAAACTGTTTTTT. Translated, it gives CSVAGTGDEKLFF.

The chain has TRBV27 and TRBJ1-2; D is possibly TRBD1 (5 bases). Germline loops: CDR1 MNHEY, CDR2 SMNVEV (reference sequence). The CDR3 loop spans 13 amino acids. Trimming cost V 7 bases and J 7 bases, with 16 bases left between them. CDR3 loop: CASTPGQGSGYTF. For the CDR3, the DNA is TGTGCCAGCACCCCAGGTCAGGGCTCTGGCTACACCTTC.

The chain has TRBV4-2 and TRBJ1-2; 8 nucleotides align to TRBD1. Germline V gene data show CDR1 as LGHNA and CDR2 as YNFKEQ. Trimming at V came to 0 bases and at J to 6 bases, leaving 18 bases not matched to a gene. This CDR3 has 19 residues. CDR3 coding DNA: TGTGCCAGCAGCCAAGATATGGGTTCGTGGACAGGGAGTATAAATGGCTACACCTTC. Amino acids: CASSQDMGSWTGSINGYTF.

DNA of the CDR3: TGCGCCAGCAGCCAAGTATACGGGACAAGCTCCTACGAGCAGTACTTC. This sequence encodes CASSQVYGTSSYEQYF. This chain uses TRBV4-3 with TRBJ2-7, with D possibly matching TRBD1 (6 bases). CDR1 is LGHNA and CDR2 is YSLEER in the germline V gene. This CDR3 is 16 amino acids long. Trimming stripped 1 base from V and 0 bases from J, with 13 bases between.

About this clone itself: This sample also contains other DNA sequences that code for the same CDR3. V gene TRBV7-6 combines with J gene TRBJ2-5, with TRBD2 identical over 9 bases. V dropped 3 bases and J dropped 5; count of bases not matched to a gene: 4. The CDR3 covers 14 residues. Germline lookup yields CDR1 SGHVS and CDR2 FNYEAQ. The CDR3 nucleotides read TGTGCCAGCAGCTTGCGGGGGGGCGAGGAGACCCAGTACTTC. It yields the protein CASSLRGGEETQYF.

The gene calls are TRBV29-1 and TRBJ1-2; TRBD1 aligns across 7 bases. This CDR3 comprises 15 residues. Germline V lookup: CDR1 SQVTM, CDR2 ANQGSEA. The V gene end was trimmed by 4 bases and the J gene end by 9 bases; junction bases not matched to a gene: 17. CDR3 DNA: TGCAGCGTTGTTCGACCGGACAGGTTGGATGGTAGCTACACCTTC. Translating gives CSVVRPDRLDGSYTF. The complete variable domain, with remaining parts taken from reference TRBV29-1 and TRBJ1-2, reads SAVISQKPSRDICQRGTSLTIQCQVDSQVTMMFWYRQQPGQSLTLIATANQGSEATYESGFVIDKFPISRPNLTFSTLTVSNMSPEDSSIYLCSVVRPDRLDGSYTFGSGTRLTVV.

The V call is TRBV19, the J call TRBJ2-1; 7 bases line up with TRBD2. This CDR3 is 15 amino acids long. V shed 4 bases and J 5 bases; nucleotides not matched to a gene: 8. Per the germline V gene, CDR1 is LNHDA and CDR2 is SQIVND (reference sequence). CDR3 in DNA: TGTGCCAGTAGTACCCCAGGGACTATTAACAATGAGCAGTTCTTC. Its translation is CASSTPGTINNEQFF.

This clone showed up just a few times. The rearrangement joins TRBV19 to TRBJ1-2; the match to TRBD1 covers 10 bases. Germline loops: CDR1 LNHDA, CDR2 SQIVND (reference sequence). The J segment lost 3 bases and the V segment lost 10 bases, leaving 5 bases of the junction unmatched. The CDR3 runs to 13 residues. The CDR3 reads CATKDRGDYGYTF. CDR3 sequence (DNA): TGTGCCACCAAGGACAGGGGGGACTATGGCTACACCTTC. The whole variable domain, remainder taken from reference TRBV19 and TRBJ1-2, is DGGITQSPKYLFRKEGQNVTLSCEQNLNHDAMYWYRQDPGQGLRLIYYSQIVNDFQKGDIAEGYSVSREKKESFPLTVTSAQKNPTAFYLCATKDRGDYGYTFGSGTRLTVV.

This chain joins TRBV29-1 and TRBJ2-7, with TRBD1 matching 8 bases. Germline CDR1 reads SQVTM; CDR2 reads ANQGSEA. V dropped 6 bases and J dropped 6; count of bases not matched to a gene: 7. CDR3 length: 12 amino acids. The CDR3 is CSVDRGNGEQYF. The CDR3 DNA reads TGCAGCGTCGACAGGGGTAACGGCGAGCAGTACTTC.

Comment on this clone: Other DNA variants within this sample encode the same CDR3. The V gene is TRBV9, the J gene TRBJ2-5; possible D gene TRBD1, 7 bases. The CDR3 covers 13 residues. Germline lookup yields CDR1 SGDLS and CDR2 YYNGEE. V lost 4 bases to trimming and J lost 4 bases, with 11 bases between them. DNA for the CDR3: TGTGCCAGCAGCCCGCGGGACAGAGAGACCCAGTACTTC. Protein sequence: CASSPRDRETQYF.

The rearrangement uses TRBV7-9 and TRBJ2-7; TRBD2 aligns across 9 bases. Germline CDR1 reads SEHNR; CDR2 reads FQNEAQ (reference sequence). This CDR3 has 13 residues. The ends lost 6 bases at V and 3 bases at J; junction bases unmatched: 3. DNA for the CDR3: TGTGCCAGCAGAGTAGCGGGGGACTACGAGCAGTACTTC. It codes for CASRVAGDYEQYF.

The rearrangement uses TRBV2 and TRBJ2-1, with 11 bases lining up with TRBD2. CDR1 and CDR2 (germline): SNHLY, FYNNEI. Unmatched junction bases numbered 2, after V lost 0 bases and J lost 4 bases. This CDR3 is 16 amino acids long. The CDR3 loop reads CASSEALAGGYNEQFF. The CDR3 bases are TGTGCCAGCAGTGAAGCGCTAGCGGGGGGATACAATGAGCAGTTCTTC.

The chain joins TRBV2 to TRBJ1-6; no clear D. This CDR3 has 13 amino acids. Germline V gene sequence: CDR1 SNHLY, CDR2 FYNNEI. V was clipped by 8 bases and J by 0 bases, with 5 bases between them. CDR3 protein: CASYNSYNSPLHF. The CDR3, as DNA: TGTGCCAGCTACAACTCCTATAATTCACCCCTCCACTTT.

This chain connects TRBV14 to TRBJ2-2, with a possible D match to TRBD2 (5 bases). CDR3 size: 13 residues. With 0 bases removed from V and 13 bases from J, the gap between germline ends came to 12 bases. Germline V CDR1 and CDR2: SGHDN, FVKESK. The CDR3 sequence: CASSQERAPGLFF. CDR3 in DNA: TGTGCCAGCAGCCAAGAGCGGGCCCCAGGGCTGTTTTTT. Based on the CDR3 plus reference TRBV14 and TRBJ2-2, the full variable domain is EAGVTQFPSHSVIEKGQTVTLRCDPISGHDNLYWYRRVMGKEIKFLLHFVKESKQDESGMPNNRFLAERTGGTYSTLKVQPAELEDSGVYFCASSQERAPGLFFGEGSRLTVL.

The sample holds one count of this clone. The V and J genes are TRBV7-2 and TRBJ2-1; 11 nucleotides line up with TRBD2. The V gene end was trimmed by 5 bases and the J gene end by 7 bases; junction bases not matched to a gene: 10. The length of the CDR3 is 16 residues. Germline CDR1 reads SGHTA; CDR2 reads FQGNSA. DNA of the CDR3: TGTGCCAGCAGCCCAGGAGCTAGCGGGGGGCCGAATGAGCAGTTCTTC. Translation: CASSPGASGGPNEQFF.

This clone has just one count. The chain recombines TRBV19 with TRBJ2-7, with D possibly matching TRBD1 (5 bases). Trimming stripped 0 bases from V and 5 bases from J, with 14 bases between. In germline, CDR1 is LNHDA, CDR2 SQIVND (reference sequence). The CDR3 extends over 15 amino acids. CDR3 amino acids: CASSIDREGADEQYF. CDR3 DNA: TGTGCCAGTAGTATAGATCGTGAAGGGGCCGACGAGCAGTACTTC.

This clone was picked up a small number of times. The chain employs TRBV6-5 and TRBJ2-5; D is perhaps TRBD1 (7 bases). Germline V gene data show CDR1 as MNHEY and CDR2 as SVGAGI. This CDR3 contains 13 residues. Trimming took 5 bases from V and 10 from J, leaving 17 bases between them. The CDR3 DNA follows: TGTGCCAGCAGTGAAAGGAGGGGGCGAAACCAGTACTTC. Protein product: CASSERRGRNQYF.

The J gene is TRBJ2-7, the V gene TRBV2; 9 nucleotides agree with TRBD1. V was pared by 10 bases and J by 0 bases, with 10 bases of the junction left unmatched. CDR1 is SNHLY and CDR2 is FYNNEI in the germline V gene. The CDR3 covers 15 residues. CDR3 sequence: CATKETGGDSYEQYF. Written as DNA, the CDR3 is TGTGCCACCAAGGAGACAGGGGGAGACTCCTACGAGCAGTACTTC.

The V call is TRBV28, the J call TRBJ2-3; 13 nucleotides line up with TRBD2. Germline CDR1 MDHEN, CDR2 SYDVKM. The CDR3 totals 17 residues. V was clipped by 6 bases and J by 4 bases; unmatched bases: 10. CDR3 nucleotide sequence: TGTGCCAGCAGGGGCCGGACCGGGACTAGCGGGGCAGATACGCAGTATTTT. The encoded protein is CASRGRTGTSGADTQYF.

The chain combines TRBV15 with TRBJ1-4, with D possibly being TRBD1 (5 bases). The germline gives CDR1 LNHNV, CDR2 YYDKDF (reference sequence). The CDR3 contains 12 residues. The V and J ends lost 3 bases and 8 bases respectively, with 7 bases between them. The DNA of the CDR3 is TGTGCCACCAGCAGGAAGGGGGAAAAACTGTTTTTT. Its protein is CATSRKGEKLFF.

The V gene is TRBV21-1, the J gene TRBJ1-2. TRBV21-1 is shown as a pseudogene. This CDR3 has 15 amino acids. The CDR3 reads CASSNDLGFNYGYTF. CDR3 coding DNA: TGTGCCAGCAGCAATGATCTAGGATTTAACTATGGCTACACCTTC.